This T cell receptor (beta chain) was captured in a study of graft-versus-host responses after intestinal transplantation. Profiling relied on immunoSEQ multiplex PCR, and the TCRdb table lists in-frame clones only, not all of them. The repertoire holds more than 25,000 clones, roughly 80% seen once, with 0.7% in the top ten. V dropped 2 bases and J dropped 5 bases, with 9 bases sitting between them. The germline CDR1 and CDR2 sequences are MNHEY and SVGAGI. This CDR3 comprises 13 residues. Comments on this clone: Its antigen is unknown.

The input for sequencing was unstimulated CD4+ T cells sorted from spleen or lymph node cells, taken before intestinal transplant. This TCR was sampled from a human donor who received an intestinal transplant. V and J are TRBV6-5 and TRBJ1-2, with a tentative D call TRBD1 (5 bases). In DNA, the CDR3 is TGTGCCAGCAGTTACAGGGGAGGGTATGGCTACACCTTC. Protein: CASSYRGGYGYTF.